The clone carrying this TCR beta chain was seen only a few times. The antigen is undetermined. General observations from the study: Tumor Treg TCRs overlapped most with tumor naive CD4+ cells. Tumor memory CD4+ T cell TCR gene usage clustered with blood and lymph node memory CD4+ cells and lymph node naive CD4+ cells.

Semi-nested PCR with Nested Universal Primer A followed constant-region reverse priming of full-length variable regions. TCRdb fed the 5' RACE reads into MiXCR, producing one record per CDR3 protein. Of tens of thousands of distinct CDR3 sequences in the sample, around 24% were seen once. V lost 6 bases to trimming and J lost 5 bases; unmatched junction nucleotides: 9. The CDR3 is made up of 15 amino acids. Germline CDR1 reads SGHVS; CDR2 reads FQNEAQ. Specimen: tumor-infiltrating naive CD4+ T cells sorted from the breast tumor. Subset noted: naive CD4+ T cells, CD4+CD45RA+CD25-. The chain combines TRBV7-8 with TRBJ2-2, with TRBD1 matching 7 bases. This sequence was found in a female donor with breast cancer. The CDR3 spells CASSSRQGRTGELFF. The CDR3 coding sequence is TGTGCCAGCAGTTCAAGACAGGGACGGACCGGGGAGCTGTTTTTT.